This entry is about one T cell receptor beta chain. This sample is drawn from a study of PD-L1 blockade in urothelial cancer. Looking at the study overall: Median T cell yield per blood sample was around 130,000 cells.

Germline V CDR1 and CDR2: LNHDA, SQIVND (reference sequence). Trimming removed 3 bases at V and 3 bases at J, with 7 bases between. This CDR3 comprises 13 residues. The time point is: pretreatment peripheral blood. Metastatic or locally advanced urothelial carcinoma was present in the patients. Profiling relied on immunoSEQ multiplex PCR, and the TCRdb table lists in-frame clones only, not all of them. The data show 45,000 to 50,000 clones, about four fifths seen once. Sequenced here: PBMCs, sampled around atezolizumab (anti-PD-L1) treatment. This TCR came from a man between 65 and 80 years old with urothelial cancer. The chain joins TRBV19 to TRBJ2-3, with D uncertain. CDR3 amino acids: CASSILGTDTQYF. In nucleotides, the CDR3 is TGTGCCAGTAGTATTCTAGGTACAGATACGCAGTATTTT. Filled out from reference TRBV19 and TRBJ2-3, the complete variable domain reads DGGITQSPKYLFRKEGQNVTLSCEQNLNHDAMYWYRQDPGQGLRLIYYSQIVNDFQKGDIAEGYSVSREKKESFPLTVTSAQKNPTAFYLCASSILGTDTQYFGPGTRLTVL.